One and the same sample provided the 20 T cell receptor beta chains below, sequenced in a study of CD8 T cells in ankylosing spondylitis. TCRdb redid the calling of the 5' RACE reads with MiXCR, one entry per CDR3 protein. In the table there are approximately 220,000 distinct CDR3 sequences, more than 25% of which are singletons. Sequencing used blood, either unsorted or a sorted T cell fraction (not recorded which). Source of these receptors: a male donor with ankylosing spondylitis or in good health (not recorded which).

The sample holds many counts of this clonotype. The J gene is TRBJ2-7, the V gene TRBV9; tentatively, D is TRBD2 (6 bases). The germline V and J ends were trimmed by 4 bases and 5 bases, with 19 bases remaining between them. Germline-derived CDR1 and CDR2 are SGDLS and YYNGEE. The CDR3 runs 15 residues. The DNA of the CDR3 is TGTGCCAGCAGCCCACGACTCTCCACTAGCAACGAGCAGTACTTC. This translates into CASSPRLSTSNEQYF.

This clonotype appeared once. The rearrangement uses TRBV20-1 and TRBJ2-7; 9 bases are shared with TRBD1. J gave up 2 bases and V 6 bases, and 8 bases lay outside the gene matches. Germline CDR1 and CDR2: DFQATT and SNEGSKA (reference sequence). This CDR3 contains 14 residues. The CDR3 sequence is CSARPGTGPYEQYF. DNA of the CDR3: TGCAGTGCCCGTCCCGGGACAGGGCCCTACGAGCAGTACTTC.

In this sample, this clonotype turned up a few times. CDR3 in DNA: TGTGCCAGTAGTATAGGTGGGAATGCGGATCAGCCCCAGCATTTT. Protein: CASSIGGNADQPQHF. The gene calls are TRBV19 and TRBJ1-5; no clear D. V was pared by 1 base and J by 5 bases, with 12 bases between. CDR3 length: 15 amino acids. Per germline, CDR1 LNHDA and CDR2 SQIVND (reference sequence). The full variable domain, rest sourced from reference TRBV19 and TRBJ1-5, is DGGITQSPKYLFRKEGQNVTLSCEQNLNHDAMYWYRQDPGQGLRLIYYSQIVNDFQKGDIAEGYSVSREKKESFPLTVTSAQKNPTAFYLCASSIGGNADQPQHFGDGTRLSIL.

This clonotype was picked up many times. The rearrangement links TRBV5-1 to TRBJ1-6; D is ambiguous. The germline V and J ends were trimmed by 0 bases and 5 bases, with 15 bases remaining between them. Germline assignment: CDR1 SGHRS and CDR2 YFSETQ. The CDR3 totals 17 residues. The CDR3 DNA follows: TGCGCCAGCAGCTTGGAGTCAAGACTAAGAAATAATTCACCCCTCCACTTT. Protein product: CASSLESRLRNNSPLHF.

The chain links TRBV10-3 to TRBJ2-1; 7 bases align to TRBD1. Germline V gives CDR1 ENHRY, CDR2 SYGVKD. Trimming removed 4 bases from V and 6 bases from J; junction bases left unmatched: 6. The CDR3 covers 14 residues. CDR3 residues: CAISGTGDPNEQFF. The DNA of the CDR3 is TGTGCCATCAGTGGGACAGGAGATCCCAATGAGCAGTTCTTC.

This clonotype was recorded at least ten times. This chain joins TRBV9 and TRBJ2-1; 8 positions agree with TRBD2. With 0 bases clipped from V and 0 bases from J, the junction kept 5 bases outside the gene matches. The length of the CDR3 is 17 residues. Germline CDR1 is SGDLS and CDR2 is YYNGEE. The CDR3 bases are TGTGCCAGCAGCGTAGAGGAGCGGGGGTTCTCCTACAATGAGCAGTTCTTC. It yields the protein CASSVEERGFSYNEQFF.

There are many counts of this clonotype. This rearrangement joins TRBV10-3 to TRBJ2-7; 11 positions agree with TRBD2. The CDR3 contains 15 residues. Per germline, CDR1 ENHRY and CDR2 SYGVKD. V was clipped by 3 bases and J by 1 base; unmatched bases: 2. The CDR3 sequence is CAISELAGVSYEQYF. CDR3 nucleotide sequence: TGTGCCATCAGTGAACTAGCGGGAGTTTCCTACGAGCAGTACTTC.

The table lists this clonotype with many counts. The CDR3 nucleotides are TGTGCCAGCAGCCAAGAACCTAGCGGGCTGTACAATGAGCAGTTCTTC. It encodes CASSQEPSGLYNEQFF. This sequence joins TRBV4-2 and TRBJ2-1; TRBD2 matches at 8 bases. V trimming: 0 bases; J trimming: 4 bases; junction bases outside the gene matches: 5. Germline V CDR1 and CDR2: LGHNA, YNFKEQ. This CDR3 region has 16 residues.

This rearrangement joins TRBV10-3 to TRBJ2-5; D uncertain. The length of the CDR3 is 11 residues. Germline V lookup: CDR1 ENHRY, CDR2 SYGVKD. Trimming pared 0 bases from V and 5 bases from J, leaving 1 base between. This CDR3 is CAISESETQYF. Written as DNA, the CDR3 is TGTGCCATCAGTGAGTCTGAGACCCAGTACTTC.

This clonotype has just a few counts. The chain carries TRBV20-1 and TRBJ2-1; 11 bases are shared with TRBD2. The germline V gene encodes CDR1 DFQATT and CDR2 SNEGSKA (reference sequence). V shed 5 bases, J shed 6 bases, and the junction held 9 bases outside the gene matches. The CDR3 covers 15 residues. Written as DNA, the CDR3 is TGCAGTGCTGTAGCGGGAGGGCCTGGGAGCAATGAGCAGTTCTTC. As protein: CSAVAGGPGSNEQFF.

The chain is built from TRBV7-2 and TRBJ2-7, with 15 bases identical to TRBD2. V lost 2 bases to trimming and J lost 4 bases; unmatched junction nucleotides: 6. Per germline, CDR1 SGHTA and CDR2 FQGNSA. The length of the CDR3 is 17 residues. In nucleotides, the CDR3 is TGTGCCAGCAGCTTACTCGGGACTAGCGGGAGGATTTACGAGCAGTACTTC. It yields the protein CASSLLGTSGRIYEQYF.

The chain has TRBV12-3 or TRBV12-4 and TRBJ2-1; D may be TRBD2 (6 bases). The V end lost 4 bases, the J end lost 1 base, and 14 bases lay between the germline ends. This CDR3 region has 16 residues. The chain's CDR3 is CASSSLLGLSYNEQFF. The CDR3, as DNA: TGTGCCAGCAGTTCACTTTTGGGACTGTCCTACAATGAGCAGTTCTTC.

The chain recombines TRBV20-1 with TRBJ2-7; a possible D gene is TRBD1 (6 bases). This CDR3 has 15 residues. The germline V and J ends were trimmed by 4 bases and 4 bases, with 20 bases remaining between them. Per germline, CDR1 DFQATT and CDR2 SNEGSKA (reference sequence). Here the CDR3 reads CSATDLRDKRYEQYF. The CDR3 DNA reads TGCAGTGCTACGGACCTACGGGACAAGAGGTACGAGCAGTACTTC.

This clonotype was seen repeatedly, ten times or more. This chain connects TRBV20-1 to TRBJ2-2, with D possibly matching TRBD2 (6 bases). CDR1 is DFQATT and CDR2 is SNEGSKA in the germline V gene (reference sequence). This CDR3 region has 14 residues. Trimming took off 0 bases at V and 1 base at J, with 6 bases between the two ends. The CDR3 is CSAREGGNTGELFF. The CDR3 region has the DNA TGCAGTGCTAGAGAGGGGGGGAACACCGGGGAGCTGTTTTTT.

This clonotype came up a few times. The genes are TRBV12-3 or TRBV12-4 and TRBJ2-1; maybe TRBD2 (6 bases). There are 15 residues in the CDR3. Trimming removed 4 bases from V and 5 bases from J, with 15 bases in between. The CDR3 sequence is CASSWFIGRNNEQFF. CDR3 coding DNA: TGTGCCAGCAGTTGGTTCATAGGGAGGAACAATGAGCAGTTCTTC.

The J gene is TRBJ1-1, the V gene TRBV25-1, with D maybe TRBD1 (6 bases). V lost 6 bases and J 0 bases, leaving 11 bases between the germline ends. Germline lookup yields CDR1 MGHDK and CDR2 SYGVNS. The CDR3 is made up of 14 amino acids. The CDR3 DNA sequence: TGTGCCAGCAGGCCGACAGGTATGAACACTGAAGCTTTCTTT. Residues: CASRPTGMNTEAFF. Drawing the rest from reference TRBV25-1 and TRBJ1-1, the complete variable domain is EADIYQTPRYLVIGTGKKITLECSQTMGHDKMYWYQQDPGMELHLIHYSYGVNSTEKGDLSSESTVSRIRTEHFPLTLESARPSHTSQYLCASRPTGMNTEAFFGQGTRLTVV.

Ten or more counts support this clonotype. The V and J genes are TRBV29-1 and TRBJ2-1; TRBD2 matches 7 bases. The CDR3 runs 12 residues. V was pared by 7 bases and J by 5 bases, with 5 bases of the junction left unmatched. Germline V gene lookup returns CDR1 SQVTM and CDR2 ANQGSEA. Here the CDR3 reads CSAGLADNEQFF. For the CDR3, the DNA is TGCAGCGCTGGGCTAGCGGACAATGAGCAGTTCTTC.

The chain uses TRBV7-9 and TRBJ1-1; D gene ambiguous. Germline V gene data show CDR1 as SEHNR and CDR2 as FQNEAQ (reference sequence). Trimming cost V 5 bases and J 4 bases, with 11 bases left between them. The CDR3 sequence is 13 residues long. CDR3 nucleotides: TGTGCCAGCAGCATCTTGAGTGGCACTGAAGCTTTCTTT. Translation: CASSILSGTEAFF.

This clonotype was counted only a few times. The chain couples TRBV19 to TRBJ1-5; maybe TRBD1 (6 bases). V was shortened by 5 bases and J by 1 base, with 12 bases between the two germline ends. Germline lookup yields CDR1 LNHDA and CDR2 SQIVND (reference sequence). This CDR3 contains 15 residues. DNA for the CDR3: TGTGCCAGTAGTGTCACAGGGAAGAGCAATCAGCCCCAGCATTTT. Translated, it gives CASSVTGKSNQPQHF.

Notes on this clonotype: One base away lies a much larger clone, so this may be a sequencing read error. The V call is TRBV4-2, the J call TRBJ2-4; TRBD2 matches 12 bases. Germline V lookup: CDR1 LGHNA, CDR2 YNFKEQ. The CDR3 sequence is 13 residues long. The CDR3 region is CANSQGTSGIQYF. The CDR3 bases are TGTGCCAACAGCCAAGGGACTAGCGGGATTCAGTACTTC.